This TCR beta chain stems from a study of blood T cells in healthy people across ages. This clonotype was detected once. Its target is not known. Per germline, CDR1 SGHVS and CDR2 FNYEAQ. Between the trimmed V and J ends, which lost 7 bases and 4 bases, there was a span of 13 bases. The length of the CDR3 is 14 residues. Findings of the study overall: Nothing was known about donor CMV status, and this possibly confounded expanded clonotype changes. In long-lived donors, naive CD4+ cell counts and diversity exceeded those of aged donors.

Using a J-beta primer mix together with a sample-barcoded 5' primer, a second PCR was run for about 6 to 11 cycles. MiXCR, applied by TCRdb to the 5' RACE reads, yields one record per CDR3 protein. The top ten hold roughly 3.8% of the sample, which has nearly 800,000 distinct CDR3 sequences, roughly 25% seen once. This same sample was also part of a study on T cells of mothers and their children. From that study: A few healthy Caucasian mothers served as donors, and their six children did as well.

The receptor comes from a boy between 10 and 17 years old in good health. The rearrangement joins TRBV7-6 to TRBJ2-2; D ambiguous. Sequencing used blood. Here the CDR3 reads CASTDHGSTGELFF. CDR3 sequence (DNA): TGTGCCAGCACCGATCACGGTTCCACCGGGGAGCTGTTTTTT.